The source of this T cell receptor (beta chain) is a study of cytomegalovirus exposure and HLA in healthy donors. The study's findings and limits: A few CMV-associated chains were confirmed in vitro to be specific for CMV antigens. In a later analysis, an Asian-associated ancestry cluster reportedly showed fewer N-insertions than the 666-donor mean. In a later analysis, HLA-associated TCR beta chains were more clonally expanded than equally common others.

Primers included in the PCR were 60 Vbeta and 13 Jbeta primers. Generated by immunoSEQ multiplex PCR, the TCRdb table keeps only in-frame clones and is missing some. The sample contains 95,000 to 150,000 clones, about 80% of which appear only once. Worth noting for this clone: Its specificity is not known.

The germline CDR1 and CDR2 sequences are SGHTA and FQGTGA. V lost 1 base and J lost 6, with 7 bases in between. The CDR3 length is 12 residues. This chain links TRBV7-3 with TRBJ2-7; tentatively, D is TRBD2 (5 bases). This receptor was taken from a woman between 45 and 65 years old in good health and CMV-seropositive. The source material was PBMCs. The CDR3 loop is CASSLNGGEQYF. The CDR3 bases are TGTGCCAGCAGCTTAAATGGAGGCGAGCAGTACTTC.